This T cell receptor beta chain appears in the sequencing data of a study of naive and memory T cell subsets. Notes on this clonotype: As yet, its antigen is unknown. Germline is not matched at one junction end, which may reflect a read error.

Germline CDR1 SGDLS, CDR2 YYNGEE. This CDR3 comprises 12 residues. Two oligonucleotides, mixed equimolar, formed the beta constant-region primer covering TRBC1 and TRBC2. The ligated cDNA underwent four PCR rounds using SP2 and nested alpha and beta constant-region primers. TCRdb analysed the UMI-ligation and nested PCR reads with MiXCR anew, one entry per CDR3 protein. In the table there are about 82,000 distinct CDR3 sequences, about 9.9% of which are singletons. Regarding the study as a whole: Naive and memory repertoire findings lacked a ground truth for validation.

The sequencing input was naive CD8+ T cells from blood. V usage is TRBV9 and J usage is TRBJ1-2; D call uncertain. The TCR sequence derives from a human donor in good health. CDR3 protein: CVSSVVGPGYTF. CDR3 DNA sequence: TGTGTCAGCAGCGTAGTAGGTCCTGGCTACACCTTC.